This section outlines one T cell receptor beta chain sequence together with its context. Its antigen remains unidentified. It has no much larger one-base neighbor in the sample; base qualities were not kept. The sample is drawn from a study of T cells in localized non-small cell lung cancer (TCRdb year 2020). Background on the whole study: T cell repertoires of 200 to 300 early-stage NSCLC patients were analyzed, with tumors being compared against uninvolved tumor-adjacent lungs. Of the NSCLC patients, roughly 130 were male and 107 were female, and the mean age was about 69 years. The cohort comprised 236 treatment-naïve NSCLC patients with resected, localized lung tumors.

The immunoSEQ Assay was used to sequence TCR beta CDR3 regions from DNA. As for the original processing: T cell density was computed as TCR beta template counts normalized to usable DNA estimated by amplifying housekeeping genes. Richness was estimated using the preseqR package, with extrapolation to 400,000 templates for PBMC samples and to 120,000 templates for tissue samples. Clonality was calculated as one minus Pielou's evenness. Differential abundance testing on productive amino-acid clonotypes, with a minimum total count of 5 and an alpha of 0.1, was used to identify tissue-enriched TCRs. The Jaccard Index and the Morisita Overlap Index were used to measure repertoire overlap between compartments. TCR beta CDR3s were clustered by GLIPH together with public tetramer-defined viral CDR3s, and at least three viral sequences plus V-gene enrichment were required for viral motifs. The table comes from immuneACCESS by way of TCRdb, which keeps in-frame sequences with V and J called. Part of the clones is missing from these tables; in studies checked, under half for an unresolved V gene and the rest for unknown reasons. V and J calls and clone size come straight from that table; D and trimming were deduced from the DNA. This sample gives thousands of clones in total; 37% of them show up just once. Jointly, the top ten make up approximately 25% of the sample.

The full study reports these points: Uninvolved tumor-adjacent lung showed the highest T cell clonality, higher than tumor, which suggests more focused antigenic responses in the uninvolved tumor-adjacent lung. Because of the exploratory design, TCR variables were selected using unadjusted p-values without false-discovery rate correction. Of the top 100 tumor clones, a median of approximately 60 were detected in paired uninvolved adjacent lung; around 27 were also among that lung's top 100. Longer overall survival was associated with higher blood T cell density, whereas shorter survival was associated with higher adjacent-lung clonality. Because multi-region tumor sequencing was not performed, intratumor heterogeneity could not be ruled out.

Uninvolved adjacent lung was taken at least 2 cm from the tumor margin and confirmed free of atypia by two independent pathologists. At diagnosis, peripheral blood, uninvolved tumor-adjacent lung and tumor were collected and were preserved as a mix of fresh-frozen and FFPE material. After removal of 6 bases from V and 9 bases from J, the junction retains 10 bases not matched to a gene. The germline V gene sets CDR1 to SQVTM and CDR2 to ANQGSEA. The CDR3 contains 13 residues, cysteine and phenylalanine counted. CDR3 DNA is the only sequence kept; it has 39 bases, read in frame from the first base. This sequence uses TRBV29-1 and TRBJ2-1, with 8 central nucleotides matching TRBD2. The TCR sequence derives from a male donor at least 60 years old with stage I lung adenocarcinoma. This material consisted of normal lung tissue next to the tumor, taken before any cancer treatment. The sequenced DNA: TGCAGCGTGACGACTAGCGCCGGCGGTGAGCAGTTCTTC. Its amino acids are CSVTTSAGGEQFF.